This T cell receptor (beta chain) was identified during a study of blood T cell repertoires in COVID-19. Clinical history as reported by participants underpinned cohort assignment. Here immunoSEQ multiplex PCR was the method, and the copy in TCRdb shows in-frame clones only, minus some. The sample lists about 260,000 clones, about nine tenths occurring once. The sequence came from a woman between 50 and 59 years old who had recovered from COVID-19. The material sequenced was PBMCs or T cells enriched from blood (not recorded which).

The CDR3 region is CASSSTSGTDTQYF. In DNA form, the CDR3 reads TGTGCCAGCAGCTCGACTAGCGGGACAGATACGCAGTATTTT. The genes are TRBV7-3 and TRBJ2-3, with 10 bases lining up with TRBD2. The CDR3 totals 14 residues. Germline assignment: CDR1 SGHTA and CDR2 FQGTGA. Trimming took 4 bases from V and 3 from J; bases not matched to a gene: 1.